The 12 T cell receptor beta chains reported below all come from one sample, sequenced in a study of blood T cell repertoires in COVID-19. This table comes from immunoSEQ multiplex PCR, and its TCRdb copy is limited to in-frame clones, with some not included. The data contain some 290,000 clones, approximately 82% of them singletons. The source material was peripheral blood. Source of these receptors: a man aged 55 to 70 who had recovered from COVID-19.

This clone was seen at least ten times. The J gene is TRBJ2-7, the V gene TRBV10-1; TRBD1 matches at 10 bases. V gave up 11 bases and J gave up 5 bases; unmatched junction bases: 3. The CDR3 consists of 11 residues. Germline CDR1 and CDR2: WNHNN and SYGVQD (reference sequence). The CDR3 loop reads CAGDRGHEQYF. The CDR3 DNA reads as TGCGCCGGGGACAGGGGCCACGAGCAGTACTTC.

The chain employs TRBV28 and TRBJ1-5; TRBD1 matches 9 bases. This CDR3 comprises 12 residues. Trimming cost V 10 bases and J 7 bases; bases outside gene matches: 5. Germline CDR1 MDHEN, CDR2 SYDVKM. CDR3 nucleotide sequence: TGTGCCACACAGGGGGCCGGGCAGCCCCAGCATTTT. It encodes CATQGAGQPQHF.

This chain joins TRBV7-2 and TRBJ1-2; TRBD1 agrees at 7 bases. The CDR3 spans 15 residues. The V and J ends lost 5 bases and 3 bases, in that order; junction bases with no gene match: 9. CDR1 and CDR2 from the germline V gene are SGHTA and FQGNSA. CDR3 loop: CASSITPGGYYGYTF. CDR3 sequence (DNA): TGTGCCAGCAGCATTACCCCAGGGGGGTACTATGGCTACACCTTC.

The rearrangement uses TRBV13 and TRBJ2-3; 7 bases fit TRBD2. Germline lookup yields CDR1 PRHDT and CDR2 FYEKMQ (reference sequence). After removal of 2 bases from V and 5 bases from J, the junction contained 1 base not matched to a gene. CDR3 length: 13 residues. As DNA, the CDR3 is TGTGCCAGCAGCTTATCTAGCGGAGATACGCAGTATTTT. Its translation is CASSLSSGDTQYF.

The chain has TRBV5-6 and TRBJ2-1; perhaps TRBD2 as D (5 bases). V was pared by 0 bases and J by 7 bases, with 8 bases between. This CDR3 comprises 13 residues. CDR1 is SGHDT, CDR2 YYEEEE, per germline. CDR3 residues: CASSLVRGNEQFF. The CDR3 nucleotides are TGTGCCAGCAGCTTGGTACGCGGGAATGAGCAGTTCTTC.

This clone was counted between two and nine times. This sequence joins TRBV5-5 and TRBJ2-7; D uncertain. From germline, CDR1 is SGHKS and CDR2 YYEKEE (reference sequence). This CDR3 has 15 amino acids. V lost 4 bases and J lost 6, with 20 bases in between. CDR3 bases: TGTGCCAGCAGCCCCCAACAGTCTCCCTTTCTCGAGCAGTACTTC. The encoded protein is CASSPQQSPFLEQYF. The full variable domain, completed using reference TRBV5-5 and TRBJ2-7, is DAGVTQSPTHLIKTRGQQVTLRCSPISGHKSVSWYQQVLGQGPQFIFQYYEKEERGRGNFPDRFSARQFPNYSSELNVNALLLGDSALYLCASSPQQSPFLEQYFGPGTRLTVT.

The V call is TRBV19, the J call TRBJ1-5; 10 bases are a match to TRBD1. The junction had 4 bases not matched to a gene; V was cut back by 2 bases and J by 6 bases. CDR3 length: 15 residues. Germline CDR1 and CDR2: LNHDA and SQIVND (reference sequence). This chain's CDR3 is CASSISGQGGQPQHF. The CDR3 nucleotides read TGTGCCAGTAGTATATCTGGACAGGGGGGTCAGCCCCAGCATTTT. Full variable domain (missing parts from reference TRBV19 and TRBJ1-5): DGGITQSPKYLFRKEGQNVTLSCEQNLNHDAMYWYRQDPGQGLRLIYYSQIVNDFQKGDIAEGYSVSREKKESFPLTVTSAQKNPTAFYLCASSISGQGGQPQHFGDGTRLSIL.

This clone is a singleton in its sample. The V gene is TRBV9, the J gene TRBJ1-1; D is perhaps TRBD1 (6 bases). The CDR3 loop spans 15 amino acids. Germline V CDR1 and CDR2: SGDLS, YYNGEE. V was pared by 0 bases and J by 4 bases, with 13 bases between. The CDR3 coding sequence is TGTGCCAGCAGCGTAGAGGGGGTCAGGGGCACTGAAGCTTTCTTT. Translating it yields CASSVEGVRGTEAFF.

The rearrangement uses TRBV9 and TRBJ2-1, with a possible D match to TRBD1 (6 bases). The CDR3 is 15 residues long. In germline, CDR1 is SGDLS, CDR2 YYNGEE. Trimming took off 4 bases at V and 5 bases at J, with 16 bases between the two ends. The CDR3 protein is CASSLGQNRHNEQFF. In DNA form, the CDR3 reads TGTGCCAGCAGCCTCGGACAGAACCGTCACAATGAGCAGTTCTTC.

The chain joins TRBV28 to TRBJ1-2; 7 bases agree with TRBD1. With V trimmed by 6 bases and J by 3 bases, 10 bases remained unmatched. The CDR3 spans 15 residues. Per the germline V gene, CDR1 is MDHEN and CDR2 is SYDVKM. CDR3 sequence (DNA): TGTGCCAGCAGCTCCCCGACAGGGACCTACTATGGCTACACCTTC. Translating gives CASSSPTGTYYGYTF.

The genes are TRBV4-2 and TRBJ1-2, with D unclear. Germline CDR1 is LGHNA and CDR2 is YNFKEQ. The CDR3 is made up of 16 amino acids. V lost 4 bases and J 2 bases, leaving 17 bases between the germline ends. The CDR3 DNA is TGTGCCAGCAGCCCCAAGAGAGGGCGGGAAAACTATGGCTACACCTTC. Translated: CASSPKRGRENYGYTF.

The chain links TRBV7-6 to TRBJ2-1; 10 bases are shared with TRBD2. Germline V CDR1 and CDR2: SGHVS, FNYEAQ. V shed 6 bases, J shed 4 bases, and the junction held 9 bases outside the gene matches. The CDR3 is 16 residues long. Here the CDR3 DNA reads TGTGCCAGCAGTCGACCAGCGGGAGGGTCATACAATGAGCAGTTCTTC. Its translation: CASSRPAGGSYNEQFF.